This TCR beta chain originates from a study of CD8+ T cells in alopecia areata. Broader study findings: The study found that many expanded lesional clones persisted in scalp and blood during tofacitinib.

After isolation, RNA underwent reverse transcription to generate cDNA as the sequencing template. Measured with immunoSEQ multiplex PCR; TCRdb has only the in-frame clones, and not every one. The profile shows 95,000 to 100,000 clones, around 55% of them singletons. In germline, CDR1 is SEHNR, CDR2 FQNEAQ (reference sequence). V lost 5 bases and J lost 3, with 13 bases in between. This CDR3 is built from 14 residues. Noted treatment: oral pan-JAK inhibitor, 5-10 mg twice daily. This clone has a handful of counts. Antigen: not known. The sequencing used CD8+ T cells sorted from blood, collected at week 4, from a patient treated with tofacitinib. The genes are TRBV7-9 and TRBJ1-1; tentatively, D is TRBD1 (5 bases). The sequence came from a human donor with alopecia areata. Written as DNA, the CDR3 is TGTGCCAGCAGCCCAGGGACTTGGGACACTGAAGCTTTCTTT. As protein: CASSPGTWDTEAFF.